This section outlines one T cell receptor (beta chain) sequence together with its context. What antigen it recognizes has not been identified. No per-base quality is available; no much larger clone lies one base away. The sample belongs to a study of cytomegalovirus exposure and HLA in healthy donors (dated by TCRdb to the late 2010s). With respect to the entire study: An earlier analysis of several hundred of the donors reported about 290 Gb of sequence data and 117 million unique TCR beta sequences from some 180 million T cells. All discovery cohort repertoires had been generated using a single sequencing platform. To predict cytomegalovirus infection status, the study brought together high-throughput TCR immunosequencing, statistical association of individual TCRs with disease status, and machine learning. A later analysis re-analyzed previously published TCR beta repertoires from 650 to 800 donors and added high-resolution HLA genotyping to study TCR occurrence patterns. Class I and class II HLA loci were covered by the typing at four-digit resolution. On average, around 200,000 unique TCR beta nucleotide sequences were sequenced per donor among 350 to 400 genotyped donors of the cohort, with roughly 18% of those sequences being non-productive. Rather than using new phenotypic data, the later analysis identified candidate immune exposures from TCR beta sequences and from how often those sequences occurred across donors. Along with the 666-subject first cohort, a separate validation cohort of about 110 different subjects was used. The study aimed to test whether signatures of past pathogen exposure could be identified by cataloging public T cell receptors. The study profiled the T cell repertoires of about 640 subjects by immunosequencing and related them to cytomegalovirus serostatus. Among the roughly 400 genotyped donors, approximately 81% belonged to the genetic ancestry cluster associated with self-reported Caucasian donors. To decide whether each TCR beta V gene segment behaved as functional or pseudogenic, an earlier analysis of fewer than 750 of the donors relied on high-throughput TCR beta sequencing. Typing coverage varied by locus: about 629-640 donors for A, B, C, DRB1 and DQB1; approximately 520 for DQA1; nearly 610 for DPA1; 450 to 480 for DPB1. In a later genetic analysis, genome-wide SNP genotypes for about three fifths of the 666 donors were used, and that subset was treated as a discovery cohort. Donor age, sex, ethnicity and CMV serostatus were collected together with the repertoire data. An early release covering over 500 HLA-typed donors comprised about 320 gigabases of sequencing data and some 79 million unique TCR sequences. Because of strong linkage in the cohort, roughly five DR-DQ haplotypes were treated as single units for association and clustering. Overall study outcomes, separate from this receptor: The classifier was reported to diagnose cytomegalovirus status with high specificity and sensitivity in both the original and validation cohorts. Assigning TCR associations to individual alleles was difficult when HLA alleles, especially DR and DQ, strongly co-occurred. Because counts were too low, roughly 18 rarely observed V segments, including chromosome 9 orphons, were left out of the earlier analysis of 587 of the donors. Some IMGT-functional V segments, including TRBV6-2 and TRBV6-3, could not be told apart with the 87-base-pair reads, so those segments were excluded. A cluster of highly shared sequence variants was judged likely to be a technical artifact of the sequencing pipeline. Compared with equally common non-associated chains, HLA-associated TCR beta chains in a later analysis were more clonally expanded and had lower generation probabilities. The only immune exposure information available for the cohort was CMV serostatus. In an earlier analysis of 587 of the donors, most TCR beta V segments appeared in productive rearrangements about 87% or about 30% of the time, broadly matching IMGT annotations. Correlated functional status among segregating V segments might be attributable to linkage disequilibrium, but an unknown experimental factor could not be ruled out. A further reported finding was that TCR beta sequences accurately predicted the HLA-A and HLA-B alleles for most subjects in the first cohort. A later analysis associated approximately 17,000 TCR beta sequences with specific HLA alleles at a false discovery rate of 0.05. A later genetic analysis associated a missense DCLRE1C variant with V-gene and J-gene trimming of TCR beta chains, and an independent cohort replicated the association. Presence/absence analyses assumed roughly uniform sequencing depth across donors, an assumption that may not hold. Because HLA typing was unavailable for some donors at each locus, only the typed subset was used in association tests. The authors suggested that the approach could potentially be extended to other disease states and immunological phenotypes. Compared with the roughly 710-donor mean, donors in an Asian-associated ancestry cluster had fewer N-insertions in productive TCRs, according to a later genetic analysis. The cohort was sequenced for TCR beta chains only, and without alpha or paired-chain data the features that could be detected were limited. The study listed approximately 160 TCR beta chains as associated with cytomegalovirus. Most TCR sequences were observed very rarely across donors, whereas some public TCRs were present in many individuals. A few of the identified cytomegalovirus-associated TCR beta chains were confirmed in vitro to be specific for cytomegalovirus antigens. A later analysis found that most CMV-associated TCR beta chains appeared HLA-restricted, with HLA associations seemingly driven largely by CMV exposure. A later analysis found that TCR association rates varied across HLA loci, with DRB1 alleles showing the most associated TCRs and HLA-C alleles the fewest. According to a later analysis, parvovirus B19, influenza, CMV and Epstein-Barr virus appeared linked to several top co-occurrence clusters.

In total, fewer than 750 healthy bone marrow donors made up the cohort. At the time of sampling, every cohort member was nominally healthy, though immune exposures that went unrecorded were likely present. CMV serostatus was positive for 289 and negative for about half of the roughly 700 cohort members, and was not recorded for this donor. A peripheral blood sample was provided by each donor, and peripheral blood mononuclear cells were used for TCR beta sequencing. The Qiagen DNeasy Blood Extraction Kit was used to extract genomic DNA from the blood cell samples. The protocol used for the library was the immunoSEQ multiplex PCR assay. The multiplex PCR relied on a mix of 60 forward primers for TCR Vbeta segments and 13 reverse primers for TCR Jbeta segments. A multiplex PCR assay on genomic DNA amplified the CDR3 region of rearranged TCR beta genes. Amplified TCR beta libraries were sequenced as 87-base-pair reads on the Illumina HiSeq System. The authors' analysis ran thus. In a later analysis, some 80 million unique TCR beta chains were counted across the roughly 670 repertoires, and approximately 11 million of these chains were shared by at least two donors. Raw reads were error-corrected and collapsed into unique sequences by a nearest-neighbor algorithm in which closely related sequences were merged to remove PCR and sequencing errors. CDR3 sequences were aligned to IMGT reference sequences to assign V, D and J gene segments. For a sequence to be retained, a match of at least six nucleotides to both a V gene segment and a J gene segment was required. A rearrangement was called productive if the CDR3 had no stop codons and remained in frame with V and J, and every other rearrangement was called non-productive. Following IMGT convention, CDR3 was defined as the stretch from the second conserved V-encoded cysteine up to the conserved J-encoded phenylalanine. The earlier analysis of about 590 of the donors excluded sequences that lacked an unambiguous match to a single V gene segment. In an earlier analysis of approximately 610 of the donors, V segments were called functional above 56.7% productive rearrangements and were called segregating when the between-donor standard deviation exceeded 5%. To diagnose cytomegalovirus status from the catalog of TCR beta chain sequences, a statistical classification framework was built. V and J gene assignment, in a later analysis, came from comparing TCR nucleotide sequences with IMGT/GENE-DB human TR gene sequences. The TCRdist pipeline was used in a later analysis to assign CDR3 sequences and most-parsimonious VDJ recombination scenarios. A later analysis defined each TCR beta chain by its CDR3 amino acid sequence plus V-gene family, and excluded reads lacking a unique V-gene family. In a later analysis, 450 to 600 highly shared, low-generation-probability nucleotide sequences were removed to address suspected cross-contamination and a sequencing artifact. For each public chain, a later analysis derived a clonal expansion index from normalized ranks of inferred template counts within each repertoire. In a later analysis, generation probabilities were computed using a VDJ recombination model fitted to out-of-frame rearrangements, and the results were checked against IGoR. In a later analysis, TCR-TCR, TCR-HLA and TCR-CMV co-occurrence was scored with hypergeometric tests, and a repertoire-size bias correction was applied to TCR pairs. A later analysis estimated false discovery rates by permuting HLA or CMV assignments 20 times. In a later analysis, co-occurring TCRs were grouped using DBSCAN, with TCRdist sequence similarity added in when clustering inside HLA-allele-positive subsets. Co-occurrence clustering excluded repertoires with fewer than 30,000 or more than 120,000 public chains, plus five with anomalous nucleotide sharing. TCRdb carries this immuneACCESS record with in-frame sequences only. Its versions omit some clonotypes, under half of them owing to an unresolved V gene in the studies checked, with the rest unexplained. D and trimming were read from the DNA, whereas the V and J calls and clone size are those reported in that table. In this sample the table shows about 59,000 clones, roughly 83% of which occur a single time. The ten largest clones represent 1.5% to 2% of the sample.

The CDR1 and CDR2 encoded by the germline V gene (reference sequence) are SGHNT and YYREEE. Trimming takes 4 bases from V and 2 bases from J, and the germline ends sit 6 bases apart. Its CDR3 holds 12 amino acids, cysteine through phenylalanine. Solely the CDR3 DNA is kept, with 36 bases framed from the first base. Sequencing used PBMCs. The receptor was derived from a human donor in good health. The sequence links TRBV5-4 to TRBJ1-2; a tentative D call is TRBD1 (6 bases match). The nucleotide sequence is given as TGTGCCAGCAGCGGACAGAACTATGGCTACACCTTC. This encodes CASSGQNYGYTF.